Listed here are 15 T cell receptor beta chains from one sample, sequenced in a study of T cells after yellow fever vaccination. MiXCR, applied by TCRdb to the 5' RACE reads, yields one record per CDR3 protein. The data contain about 320,000 distinct CDR3 sequences, roughly 10% of them seen just once; the ten biggest clones take up about 3%. The source was CD4+ T cells sorted from PBMCs, collected 45 days after the yellow fever booster vaccination. Receptor source: a man between 18 and 35 years old who received the YFV17D yellow fever vaccine.

In this sample, this clonotype turned up a few times. The chain links TRBV12-3 or TRBV12-4 to TRBJ2-3; D perhaps matches TRBD2 (5 bases). The CDR3 has 13 residues. The V end lost 3 bases, the J end lost 5 bases, and 9 bases lay between the germline ends. This CDR3 reads CASSFRTQDTQYF. The DNA of the CDR3 is TGTGCCAGCAGTTTCCGGACTCAAGATACGCAGTATTTT.

This clonotype was detected a few times. The CDR3 loop is CASSLRASGGVETQYF. The DNA of the CDR3 is TGTGCCAGCAGCTTACGGGCTAGCGGGGGCGTGGAGACCCAGTACTTC. This chain links TRBV7-2 with TRBJ2-5, with TRBD2 matching 10 bases. CDR1 is SGHTA, CDR2 FQGNSA, per germline. This CDR3 is 16 amino acids long. Trimming at V came to 2 bases and at J to 5 bases, leaving 8 bases not matched to a gene.

This clonotype has just a few counts. The rearrangement uses TRBV3-1 and TRBJ2-4; possibly TRBD2 for D (5 bases). The CDR3 length is 13 residues. CDR1 is LGHDT, CDR2 YNNKEL, per germline (reference sequence). Trimming took off 4 bases at V and 9 bases at J, with 13 bases between the two ends. For the CDR3, the DNA is TGTGCCAGCAGCCTTAGACATGAGGGCATTCAGTACTTC. Protein product: CASSLRHEGIQYF.

This clonotype came up a few times. The chain carries TRBV3-1 and TRBJ2-7; TRBD1 agrees at 8 bases. J gave up 3 bases and V 0 bases, and 7 bases lay outside the gene matches. Germline CDR1 is LGHDT and CDR2 is YNNKEL (reference sequence). The CDR3 sequence is 16 residues long. The CDR3 DNA follows: TGTGCCAGCAGCCAAGATTCGCAGGGGGCCTACTACGAGCAGTACTTC. Its translation is CASSQDSQGAYYEQYF.

This clonotype was observed many times. The chain is built from TRBV20-1 and TRBJ2-3, with unresolved D. Deletions cut 8 bases from V and 0 bases from J, with 6 bases between. Germline V gene lookup returns CDR1 DFQATT and CDR2 SNEGSKA (reference sequence). The CDR3 covers 11 residues. The CDR3 DNA sequence: TGCAGTTCCGATAGCACAGATACGCAGTATTTT. Translation: CSSDSTDTQYF.

Written as DNA, the CDR3 is TGTGCCAGCAGCAGAGGACAGACCTACGAGCAGTACTTC. Amino acids: CASSRGQTYEQYF. V and J are TRBV7-2 and TRBJ2-7; tentatively, D is TRBD1 (6 bases). V was shortened by 5 bases and J by 2 bases, with 10 bases between the two germline ends. Germline CDR1 reads SGHTA; CDR2 reads FQGNSA. The CDR3 loop spans 13 amino acids.

This clonotype was seen only a few times. The rearrangement uses TRBV11-2 and TRBJ2-1; D gene unclear. Germline V gene lookup returns CDR1 SGHAT and CDR2 FQNNGV. The CDR3 sequence is 13 residues long. V was trimmed by 3 bases and J by 2 bases, leaving 5 bases between them. Here the CDR3 reads CASSFSTYNEQFF. The CDR3, as DNA: TGTGCCAGCAGCTTCAGTACCTACAATGAGCAGTTCTTC.

This clonotype was seen ten or more times. The CDR3 sequence is CASGRAGLGEKLFF. DNA for the CDR3: TGTGCCAGCGGGAGGGCGGGGCTCGGTGAAAAACTGTTTTTT. This chain connects TRBV12-3 or TRBV12-4 to TRBJ1-4; D perhaps matches TRBD1 (5 bases). The ends were cut back, 8 bases at V and 7 bases at J, with 17 bases in the middle. This CDR3 has 14 residues.

This clonotype was counted only a few times. V and J are TRBV20-1 and TRBJ1-2; D perhaps matches TRBD1 (5 bases). This CDR3 comprises 14 residues. Germline lookup yields CDR1 DFQATT and CDR2 SNEGSKA (reference sequence). V was trimmed by 3 bases and J by 0 bases, leaving 11 bases between them. Here the CDR3 DNA reads TGCAGTGCTAGTTTGGGGCTAGCTAACTATGGCTACACCTTC. Amino acid sequence: CSASLGLANYGYTF.

This clonotype was picked up a small number of times. This chain uses TRBV7-2 with TRBJ2-3; no firm D call. The CDR3 runs to 13 residues. Germline CDR1 is SGHTA and CDR2 is FQGNSA. With 8 bases removed from V and 6 bases from J, the gap between germline ends came to 15 bases. CDR3 DNA sequence: TGTGCCAGCCTCATTGGTAACTCGGATACGCAGTATTTT. Its protein is CASLIGNSDTQYF. Filled out from reference TRBV7-2 and TRBJ2-3, the complete variable domain reads GAGVSQSPSNKVTEKGKDVELRCDPISGHTALYWYRQSLGQGLEFLIYFQGNSAPDKSGLPSDRFSAERTGGSVSTLTIQRTQQEDSAVYLCASLIGNSDTQYFGPGTRLTVL.

This clonotype has ten or more counts. This chain connects TRBV5-5 to TRBJ2-7, with 9 bases matching TRBD1. V shed 0 bases and J 5 bases; nucleotides not matched to a gene: 6. The CDR3 loop spans 15 amino acids. Germline V CDR1 and CDR2: SGHKS, YYEKEE (reference sequence). CDR3 DNA: TGTGCCAGCAGCTTGGATGGGGACAGGGCGAACGAGCAGTACGTC. This encodes CASSLDGDRANEQYV.

In its sample, this clonotype was seen a few times. V gene TRBV7-8 combines with J gene TRBJ2-7; D gene ambiguous. The CDR3 consists of 14 residues. The V end was cut by 3 bases, the J end by 0 bases, with 9 bases between. From germline, CDR1 is SGHVS and CDR2 FQNEAQ. The CDR3, as DNA: TGTGCCAGCAGCTTGACTTATATCTCCTACGAGCAGTACGTC. It encodes CASSLTYISYEQYV.

This clonotype has only a few counts. In DNA, the CDR3 is TGTGCCAGCAGCTTGGCCGCCGGGACTGGCATGCCCCTCCACTTT. Translating it yields CASSLAAGTGMPLHF. The V gene is TRBV7-2, the J gene TRBJ1-6; possibly TRBD1 for D (5 bases). Trimming took 3 bases from V and 13 from J, leaving 19 bases between them. The CDR3 contains 15 residues. Germline V lookup: CDR1 SGHTA, CDR2 FQGNSA.

The gene calls are TRBV12-3 or TRBV12-4 and TRBJ1-2, with 9 positions matching TRBD1. CDR3 length: 14 amino acids. Trimming cost V 4 bases and J 7 bases; bases outside gene matches: 7. CDR3: CASSSGTGRVGYTF. The DNA for the CDR3 is TGTGCCAGCAGTTCCGGGACAGGGAGGGTTGGCTACACCTTC.

This clonotype came up a few times. This chain joins TRBV4-3 and TRBJ2-7; D call uncertain. The germline V gene has CDR1 LGHNA and CDR2 YSLEER. V dropped 1 base and J dropped 6 bases, with 13 bases sitting between them. This CDR3 spans 14 amino acids. CDR3 amino acids: CASSQAGRRGEQYF. The CDR3 nucleotides read TGCGCCAGCAGCCAAGCCGGGCGACGAGGCGAGCAGTACTTC.